This passage covers 23 T cell receptor beta chains from one sample sequenced in a study of early T cells in non-severe SARS-CoV-2 infection. MiXCR was run by TCRdb on the 5' RACE reads, yielding one entry per CDR3 protein. The table lists approximately 80,000 distinct CDR3 sequences, approximately 12% of them singletons. Material for sequencing was whole blood. These receptor sequences come from an adult who was a healthcare worker with PCR-confirmed SARS-CoV-2 infection or an uninfected control (not recorded which).

This sequence joins TRBV5-4 and TRBJ2-5; a weak D match, TRBD2 (6 bases). This CDR3 spans 17 amino acids. CDR1 is SGHNT and CDR2 is YYREEE in the germline V gene (reference sequence). V was pared by 0 bases and J by 2 bases, with 17 bases between. The CDR3 nucleotides read TGTGCCAGCAGCTTGGGACCGGGGGTGGGGCTACAAGAGACCCAGTACTTC. It translates to CASSLGPGVGLQETQYF.

This clonotype was picked up many times. The rearrangement uses TRBV3-1 and TRBJ2-3, with a possible D match to TRBD2 (5 bases). Between the trimmed V and J ends, which lost 0 bases and 9 bases, there was a span of 13 bases. The CDR3 has 14 residues. Germline CDR1 LGHDT, CDR2 YNNKEL (reference sequence). CDR3 sequence: CASSQDFLAGTQYF. In DNA form, the CDR3 reads TGTGCCAGCAGCCAAGACTTCCTAGCCGGGACGCAGTATTTT.

This clonotype was counted ten times or more. V is TRBV28 and J is TRBJ1-2; possible D gene TRBD1, 6 bases. The germline CDR1 and CDR2 sequences are MDHEN and SYDVKM. This CDR3 has 15 amino acids. V lost 6 bases to trimming and J lost 2 bases, with 16 bases between them. The CDR3 spells CASSYTGHPNYGYTF. The CDR3 DNA sequence: TGTGCCAGCAGCTACACAGGGCACCCGAACTATGGCTACACCTTC.

This clonotype was counted at least ten times. The J gene is TRBJ2-5, the V gene TRBV23-1; the match to TRBD2 covers 11 bases. TRBV23-1 is an ORF for which the function is uncertain. With V trimmed by 3 bases and J by 5 bases, 14 bases remained unmatched. This CDR3 has 18 residues. The CDR3 region has the DNA TGCGCCAGCAGTCAGGGTCTAGCGGGAGGCTCGTTTGATGAGACCCAGTACTTC. It specifies CASSQGLAGGSFDETQYF.

The V and J genes are TRBV28 and TRBJ2-7, with D possibly matching TRBD1 (5 bases). The CDR3 extends over 17 amino acids. Germline V gene lookup returns CDR1 MDHEN and CDR2 SYDVKM. Trimming shortened V by 5 bases and J by 4 bases, and 24 bases separated the two germline ends. The CDR3 coding sequence is TGTGCCAGCAGTCCATGGTTTCGCAGGGCGAATCTGTACGAGCAGTACTTC. Translating gives CASSPWFRRANLYEQYF.

The V gene is TRBV12-3 or TRBV12-4, the J gene TRBJ1-5; D not certain. The CDR3 is 14 amino acids. V lost 0 bases and J lost 5, with 8 bases in between. CDR3 nucleotide sequence: TGTGCCAGCAGTTTAGCGGGGTACGATCAGCCCCAGCATTTT. It yields the protein CASSLAGYDQPQHF.

For the CDR3, the DNA is TGTGCCAGCAGCCAAGAAGGACGGGTTGTATATTTT. Translated, it gives CASSQEGRVVYF. The V gene is TRBV3-1, the J gene TRBJ2-3; D gene unclear. This CDR3 is built from 12 residues. Germline lookup yields CDR1 LGHDT and CDR2 YNNKEL (reference sequence). V shed 0 bases and J shed 15 bases, with 13 bases lying between them.

The V gene is TRBV7-9, the J gene TRBJ2-7, with 7 bases that match TRBD2. After removal of 4 bases from V and 2 bases from J, the junction contained 5 bases not matched to a gene. The CDR3 is 14 amino acids. Germline-derived CDR1 and CDR2 are SEHNR and FQNEAQ (reference sequence). CDR3 sequence: CASSWGGPTYEQYF. CDR3 DNA: TGTGCCAGCAGCTGGGGGGGTCCTACCTACGAGCAGTACTTC.

This rearrangement joins TRBV19 to TRBJ2-7; a weak D match, TRBD1 (5 bases). The CDR3 totals 13 residues. Trimming removed 4 bases from V and 2 bases from J, with 9 bases in between. From germline, CDR1 is LNHDA and CDR2 SQIVND (reference sequence). Here the CDR3 DNA reads TGTGCCAGTAGTAGACAGTCAACCTACGAGCAGTACTTC. Protein product: CASSRQSTYEQYF. Full variable domain (outside the CDR3, taken from reference TRBV19 and TRBJ2-7): DGGITQSPKYLFRKEGQNVTLSCEQNLNHDAMYWYRQDPGQGLRLIYYSQIVNDFQKGDIAEGYSVSREKKESFPLTVTSAQKNPTAFYLCASSRQSTYEQYFGPGTRLTVT.

This clonotype was observed many times. The chain couples TRBV28 to TRBJ2-7, with 7 nucleotides matching TRBD1. The V and J ends lost 8 bases and 1 base, in that order; junction bases with no gene match: 5. The CDR3 length is 13 residues. The germline V gene encodes CDR1 MDHEN and CDR2 SYDVKM. CDR3 residues: CASEPGQSYEQYF. DNA of the CDR3: TGTGCCAGCGAGCCGGGACAGTCCTACGAGCAGTACTTC.

This clonotype showed up many times. CDR3 loop: CASSRQYYEQYF. The CDR3 nucleotides are TGTGCCAGCAGTCGACAGTACTACGAGCAGTACTTC. The V call is TRBV2, the J call TRBJ2-7; tentatively, D is TRBD1 (5 bases). The CDR3 runs to 12 residues. From germline, CDR1 is SNHLY and CDR2 FYNNEI. Trimming shortened V by 5 bases and J by 3 bases, and 8 bases separated the two germline ends.

In its sample, this clonotype was seen many times. The chain recombines TRBV5-1 with TRBJ2-5, with D uncertain. V was clipped by 0 bases and J by 4 bases, with 7 bases between them. Germline V gene sequence: CDR1 SGHRS, CDR2 YFSETQ. The CDR3 covers 13 residues. The CDR3 spells CASSLEGRETQYF. As DNA, the CDR3 is TGCGCCAGCAGCTTGGAGGGTAGAGAGACCCAGTACTTC.

This clonotype was detected a few times. The J gene is TRBJ2-7, the V gene TRBV5-5; 8 bases fit TRBD1. V shed 3 bases, J shed 2 bases, and the junction held 4 bases outside the gene matches. The CDR3 covers 14 residues. Germline-derived CDR1 and CDR2 are SGHKS and YYEKEE (reference sequence). As DNA, the CDR3 is TGTGCCAGCAGCTACGGACAGGGCCCCTACGAGCAGTACTTC. Amino acids: CASSYGQGPYEQYF.

V gene TRBV28 combines with J gene TRBJ1-5, with D possibly being TRBD1 (5 bases). V dropped 3 bases and J dropped 3 bases, with 9 bases sitting between them. The germline V gene encodes CDR1 MDHEN and CDR2 SYDVKM. The CDR3 runs to 14 residues. CDR3: CASSFWGHNQPQHF. CDR3 nucleotide sequence: TGTGCCAGCAGTTTTTGGGGCCACAATCAGCCCCAGCATTTT.

This clonotype was counted a few times. V is TRBV12-3 or TRBV12-4 and J is TRBJ2-3, with 10 bases that match TRBD2. The CDR3 is 15 residues long. V dropped 5 bases and J dropped 4; count of bases not matched to a gene: 6. As DNA, the CDR3 is TGTGCCAGCAGTCCCCTAGCGGGAGCTGCAGATACGCAGTATTTT. It is translated as CASSPLAGAADTQYF.

This rearrangement joins TRBV7-9 to TRBJ1-1; D not certain. This CDR3 spans 13 amino acids. Germline V gene data show CDR1 as SEHNR and CDR2 as FQNEAQ (reference sequence). Trimming took 5 bases from V and 3 from J, leaving 10 bases between them. The CDR3 nucleotides are TGTGCCAGCAGCCAATATGGGGACACTGAAGCTTTCTTT. Amino acids: CASSQYGDTEAFF.

This clonotype has a count of ten or more. V is TRBV2 and J is TRBJ2-5, with D tentatively TRBD1 or TRBD2 (5 bases each). The germline V and J ends were trimmed by 5 bases and 2 bases, with 9 bases remaining between them. The CDR3 loop spans 13 amino acids. Germline V gene lookup returns CDR1 SNHLY and CDR2 FYNNEI. The DNA for the CDR3 is TGTGCCAGCAGTCGGGACCCACAAGAGACCCAGTACTTC. Translated, it gives CASSRDPQETQYF.

This clonotype was found many times. The chain couples TRBV7-3 to TRBJ2-5, with D perhaps TRBD2 (7 bases). The germline CDR1 and CDR2 sequences are SGHTA and FQGTGA. V was pared by 8 bases and J by 5 bases, with 18 bases between. The CDR3 has 14 amino acids. The CDR3 here is CASSPKGGMETQYF. In nucleotides, the CDR3 is TGTGCCAGCTCCCCGAAGGGGGGGATGGAGACCCAGTACTTC. Filled out from reference TRBV7-3 and TRBJ2-5, the complete variable domain reads GAGVSQTPSNKVTEKGKYVELRCDPISGHTALYWYRQSLGQGPEFLIYFQGTGAADDSGLPNDRFFAVRPEGSVSTLKIQRTERGDSAVYLCASSPKGGMETQYFGPGTRLLVL.

This clonotype turned up a few times. The gene calls are TRBV7-9 and TRBJ2-7; D perhaps matches TRBD1 (5 bases). Germline V CDR1 and CDR2: SEHNR, FQNEAQ (reference sequence). V was trimmed by 5 bases and J by 5 bases, leaving 19 bases between them. The CDR3 length is 15 residues. CDR3 in amino acids: CASSPIPQGVHEQYF. In DNA form, the CDR3 reads TGTGCCAGCAGCCCAATACCCCAAGGGGTGCACGAGCAGTACTTC. Looking up the rest from reference TRBV7-9 and TRBJ2-7 gives the full variable domain: DTGVSQNPRHKITKRGQNVTFRCDPISEHNRLYWYRQTLGQGPEFLTYFQNEAQLEKSRLLSDRFSAERPKGSFSTLEIQRTEQGDSAMYLCASSPIPQGVHEQYFGPGTRLTVT.

This clonotype was counted ten times or more. V usage is TRBV2 and J usage is TRBJ2-7; tentatively, D is TRBD2 (7 bases). Trimming took off 3 bases at V and 0 bases at J, with 12 bases between the two ends. Looked up from germline, CDR1 is SNHLY and CDR2 is FYNNEI. The CDR3 length is 15 residues. CDR3 residues: CASSEGGANSYEQYF. The CDR3 coding sequence is TGTGCCAGCAGTGAGGGGGGGGCAAACTCCTACGAGCAGTACTTC.

This clonotype was observed a few times. The gene calls are TRBV3-1 and TRBJ2-1; TRBD2 aligns across 8 bases. The germline gives CDR1 LGHDT, CDR2 YNNKEL (reference sequence). The CDR3 covers 15 residues. The V and J ends lost 4 bases and 6 bases, in that order; junction bases with no gene match: 8. The CDR3 here is CASSPGLAGGNEQFF. The CDR3 DNA is TGTGCCAGCAGCCCCGGACTAGCCGGGGGCAATGAGCAGTTCTTC.

Ten or more counts support this clonotype. The rearrangement links TRBV2 to TRBJ1-5, with a weak D call TRBD1 (6 bases). Trimming left V 3 bases short and J 6 bases short, with 12 bases between. There are 14 residues in the CDR3. Germline CDR1 is SNHLY and CDR2 is FYNNEI. CDR3 amino acids: CASSDWGRGQPQHF. CDR3 nucleotide sequence: TGTGCCAGCAGTGATTGGGGGCGAGGTCAGCCCCAGCATTTT.

This clonotype was seen repeatedly, ten times or more. The chain couples TRBV20-1 to TRBJ2-7; D ambiguous. The ends were cut back, 3 bases at V and 1 base at J, with 16 bases in the middle. This CDR3 is 15 amino acids long. Germline V gene sequence: CDR1 DFQATT, CDR2 SNEGSKA (reference sequence). This CDR3 reads CSASFGALGSYEQYF. For the CDR3, the DNA is TGCAGTGCTAGCTTCGGCGCCCTGGGGTCCTACGAGCAGTACTTC.